These 9 T cell receptor beta chains were all obtained from the same sample, sequenced in a study of response to subunit inactivated influenza vaccine. TCRdb recomputed calls from the RT-PCR reads with MiXCR, one row per CDR3 protein. The sample includes 600,000 to 700,000 distinct CDR3 sequences, around 15% of them seen just once. This specimen consisted of PBMCs from blood, obtained less than 15 days before vaccination. These receptors were taken from a man in his fifties who received an inactivated influenza vaccine.

In this sample, this clonotype turned up a few times. The chain uses TRBV5-1 and TRBJ2-2, with D perhaps TRBD1 (6 bases). Germline-derived CDR1 and CDR2 are SGHRS and YFSETQ. The CDR3 spans 14 residues. V was trimmed by 7 bases and J by 6 bases, leaving 16 bases between them. CDR3 sequence reads: CASLAGDRAGELFF. CDR3 in DNA: TGCGCCAGCCTTGCAGGGGATCGAGCCGGGGAGCTGTTTTTT.

The V call is TRBV12-3 or TRBV12-4, the J call TRBJ2-5, with D unclear. V dropped 6 bases and J dropped 5 bases, with 10 bases sitting between them. The CDR3 length is 12 residues. The CDR3 here is CASRSPGETQYF. The CDR3 bases are TGTGCCAGCAGGTCCCCTGGTGAGACCCAGTACTTC.

This clonotype was picked up many times. J is TRBJ2-2 and V is TRBV6-2 or TRBV6-3, with 9 bases lining up with TRBD2. The J segment lost 7 bases and the V segment lost 2 bases, leaving 11 bases of the junction unmatched. This CDR3 is built from 17 residues. Per germline, CDR1 MNHEY and CDR2 SVGEGT. The DNA for the CDR3 is TGTGCCAGCAGTTACCCATCGCTAGCGGGGAGTATCGGGGAGCTGTTTTTT. Translating it yields CASSYPSLAGSIGELFF.

The chain has TRBV20-1 and TRBJ1-5; D possibly corresponds to TRBD1 (5 bases). The CDR3 runs to 13 residues. V lost 6 bases and J lost 0, with 9 bases in between. From germline, CDR1 is DFQATT and CDR2 SNEGSKA (reference sequence). CDR3: CSARTPSNQPQHF. The CDR3 DNA sequence: TGCAGTGCGAGGACACCTAGCAATCAGCCCCAGCATTTT.

The chain joins TRBV9 to TRBJ2-5, with D unresolved. Germline values: CDR1 SGDLS, CDR2 YYNGEE. The CDR3 contains 15 residues. Between the trimmed V and J ends, which lost 0 bases and 2 bases, there was a span of 11 bases. The CDR3 region is CASSVDAGQQETQYF. In DNA form, the CDR3 reads TGTGCCAGCAGCGTAGATGCAGGTCAGCAAGAGACCCAGTACTTC.

There are many counts of this clonotype. V is TRBV2 and J is TRBJ1-5, with a possible D match to TRBD1 (6 bases). Trimming removed 5 bases at V and 0 bases at J, with 17 bases between. The germline V gene encodes CDR1 SNHLY and CDR2 FYNNEI. This CDR3 has 17 amino acids. CDR3 coding DNA: TGTGCCAGCAGTTTTGGGGGCAGGGGCTATAGCAATCAGCCCCAGCATTTT. It yields the protein CASSFGGRGYSNQPQHF.

The J gene is TRBJ1-3, the V gene TRBV20-1; D gene ambiguous. The germline V gene encodes CDR1 DFQATT and CDR2 SNEGSKA (reference sequence). The CDR3 is 12 amino acids. Trimming stripped 6 bases from V and 4 bases from J, with 10 bases between. The CDR3 DNA is TGCAGTGCCACCCATAGCGGAAACACCATATATTTT. Protein sequence: CSATHSGNTIYF.

The rearrangement joins TRBV24-1 to TRBJ2-3, with D possibly TRBD2 on 6 matching bases. The CDR3 contains 16 residues. V was pared by 1 base and J by 1 base, with 11 bases between. Germline CDR1 reads KGHDR; CDR2 reads SFDVKD. The CDR3 DNA is TGTGCCACCAGTGATTTCGCGGGGATCGGCACAGATACGCAGTATTTT. The encoded protein is CATSDFAGIGTDTQYF.

The chain combines TRBV4-3 with TRBJ2-6, with 8 bases identical to TRBD1. The V gene end was trimmed by 3 bases and the J gene end by 3 bases; junction bases not matched to a gene: 10. The CDR3 contains 18 residues. Germline-derived CDR1 and CDR2 are LGHNA and YSLEER. CDR3 nucleotide sequence: TGCGCCAGCAGCCAGGGAGACAGGGGAATAAGTGGGGCCAACGTCCTGACTTTC. It yields the protein CASSQGDRGISGANVLTF.